These 21 T cell receptor beta chains were all obtained from the same sample, sequenced in a study of shared clonotypes between healthy human individuals. Sequencing used immunoSEQ multiplex PCR; TCRdb keeps in-frame clones, though not all of them. The profile shows more than 1.2 million clones, less than 99% of them singletons. Sequenced material: naive CD4+ T cells sorted from blood. Indicated subset: CD45RA+ positively selected. The source is a man aged 25 to 40 in good health.

A single count supports this clone. The rearrangement joins TRBV9 to TRBJ2-1, with D possibly being TRBD2 (5 bases). The CDR3 runs 14 residues. The germline gives CDR1 SGDLS, CDR2 YYNGEE. Trimming took off 1 base at V and 8 bases at J, with 13 bases between the two ends. CDR3 in amino acids: CASSVRAEVDEQFF. CDR3 DNA: TGTGCCAGCAGCGTACGGGCGGAGGTCGATGAGCAGTTCTTC.

The chain uses TRBV5-4 and TRBJ2-7, with D uncertain. This CDR3 has 14 residues. V gave up 6 bases and J gave up 1 base, with 14 bases separating them. Germline V gene data show CDR1 as SGHNT and CDR2 as YYREEE (reference sequence). The CDR3 bases are TGTGCCAGCAACCCCCCGGGCCGATCCTACGAGCAGTACTTC. This translates into CASNPPGRSYEQYF.

The chain joins TRBV28 to TRBJ1-3; D not resolved. V gave up 8 bases and J gave up 3 bases, with 17 bases separating them. The CDR3 contains 15 residues. From germline, CDR1 is MDHEN and CDR2 SYDVKM. As DNA, the CDR3 is TGTGCCAGCGGAGGCTACCCGGGGTTTGGAAACACCATATATTTT. Amino acid sequence: CASGGYPGFGNTIYF.

The rearrangement links TRBV28 to TRBJ2-7, with 11 bases fitting TRBD2. V was clipped by 1 base and J by 2 bases; unmatched bases: 4. CDR3 length: 16 residues. The germline gives CDR1 MDHEN, CDR2 SYDVKM. The CDR3 nucleotides read TGTGCCAGCAGTTTATCAGGACTAGCGGGTACCTACGAGCAGTACTTC. Translated: CASSLSGLAGTYEQYF.

This clone was counted a single time. J is TRBJ2-7 and V is TRBV27, with a weak D call TRBD2 (5 bases). Germline-derived CDR1 and CDR2 are MNHEY and SMNVEV (reference sequence). This CDR3 contains 15 residues. V lost 7 bases, J lost 5 bases, and 21 bases lay in between. The chain's CDR3 is CASTSSPKRLDEQYF. The CDR3 DNA reads TGTGCCAGCACTAGCTCACCGAAGAGGCTCGACGAGCAGTACTTC.

The chain employs TRBV10-2 and TRBJ1-5; the match to TRBD1 covers 8 bases. Per germline, CDR1 WSHSY and CDR2 SAAADI. Unmatched junction bases numbered 11, after V lost 3 bases and J lost 4 bases. The CDR3 has 17 residues. DNA of the CDR3: TGCGCCAGCAGTGAATTCGGGACAGGACAGAGAAATCAGCCCCAGCATTTT. Translation: CASSEFGTGQRNQPQHF.

The V gene is TRBV7-2, the J gene TRBJ2-7; either TRBD1 or TRBD2 may supply D (5 bases each). Germline V CDR1 and CDR2: SGHTA, FQGNSA. This CDR3 is built from 16 residues. Trimming left V 4 bases short and J 4 bases short, with 20 bases between. CDR3 in DNA: TGTGCCAGCAGCTCGAAAGGGGACCTCCGTCTTTACGAGCAGTACTTC. Translating it yields CASSSKGDLRLYEQYF.

The DNA for the CDR3 is TGTGCCAGCAGCCCTCCTGCGGGAGGACTTTACAATGAGCAGTTCTTC. Translation: CASSPPAGGLYNEQFF. V usage is TRBV5-4 and J usage is TRBJ2-1, with TRBD2 matching over 8 bases. V lost 4 bases to trimming and J lost 4 bases; unmatched junction nucleotides: 10. The CDR3 totals 16 residues. The germline V gene has CDR1 SGHNT and CDR2 YYREEE (reference sequence).

The chain uses TRBV5-4 and TRBJ1-2; no firm D call. This CDR3 comprises 15 residues. V was shortened by 3 bases and J by 0 bases, with 12 bases between the two germline ends. Per the germline V gene, CDR1 is SGHNT and CDR2 is YYREEE (reference sequence). CDR3 amino acids: CASSSGPEPNYGYTF. CDR3 nucleotides: TGTGCCAGCAGCTCAGGACCCGAGCCTAACTATGGCTACACCTTC.

The genes are TRBV19 and TRBJ2-1, with TRBD2 matching over 10 bases. Germline V lookup: CDR1 LNHDA, CDR2 SQIVND (reference sequence). J was trimmed by 1 base and V by 0 bases; bases with no gene match: 3. The CDR3 length is 17 residues. The CDR3 is CASSIESGRVSYNEQFF. CDR3 coding DNA: TGTGCCAGTAGTATAGAGAGCGGGAGGGTTTCCTACAATGAGCAGTTCTTC.

This clone was seen just once. The chain joins TRBV7-2 to TRBJ2-1; no firm D call. The germline CDR1 and CDR2 sequences are SGHTA and FQGNSA. V was pared by 5 bases and J by 8 bases, with 10 bases between. The CDR3 covers 12 residues. This CDR3 reads CASSPDGYEQFF. The CDR3 bases are TGTGCCAGCAGCCCCGATGGCTATGAGCAGTTCTTC.

Turning to this clone: Other DNA sequences of this sample code for an identical CDR3. V gene TRBV28 combines with J gene TRBJ2-2; TRBD2 matches 8 bases. The CDR3 is 14 amino acids. Germline CDR1 is MDHEN and CDR2 is SYDVKM. Trimming removed 8 bases from V and 2 bases from J; junction bases left unmatched: 4. The CDR3 region has the DNA TGTGCCAGCGGCACTAGCGGAAACACCGGGGAGCTGTTTTTT. Translation gives CASGTSGNTGELFF.

The chain combines TRBV28 with TRBJ2-1; the D gene is possibly TRBD2 (5 bases). V lost 1 base and J 8 bases, leaving 15 bases between the germline ends. This CDR3 has 15 amino acids. Germline V gives CDR1 MDHEN, CDR2 SYDVKM. The CDR3 bases are TGTGCCAGCAGTTTATACGGACTTTCGGTAGATGAGCAGTTCTTC. It is translated as CASSLYGLSVDEQFF.

The CDR3 DNA is TGTGCCAGCGGCCGGGTCCGACCTGTAGGAGAGCAGTACTTC. It specifies CASGRVRPVGEQYF. The chain joins TRBV2 to TRBJ2-7; no clear D. Germline CDR1 SNHLY, CDR2 FYNNEI. V lost 8 bases and J 7 bases, leaving 21 bases between the germline ends. The CDR3 totals 14 residues.

The chain combines TRBV2 with TRBJ2-1; the D gene is possibly TRBD1 (6 bases). The CDR3 is 14 amino acids. V lost 7 bases and J lost 0, with 10 bases in between. In germline, CDR1 is SNHLY, CDR2 FYNNEI. The CDR3 loop is CASTGQPSYNEQFF. The CDR3 DNA follows: TGTGCCAGCACCGGACAGCCCTCCTACAATGAGCAGTTCTTC.

This rearrangement joins TRBV6-1 to TRBJ1-1, with D possibly TRBD1 on 6 matching bases. The CDR3 runs 16 residues. From germline, CDR1 is MNHNS and CDR2 SASEGT. Deletions cut 2 bases from V and 3 bases from J, with 16 bases between. CDR3 DNA sequence: TGTGCCAGCAGTGAATTGTTCCGGGGGGCCCACACTGAAGCTTTCTTT. Translation gives CASSELFRGAHTEAFF.

The J gene is TRBJ2-1, the V gene TRBV7-3, with D perhaps assigned TRBD1 or TRBD2 (5 bases each). Trimming took 4 bases from V and 5 from J, leaving 9 bases between them. The CDR3 is made up of 13 amino acids. Germline CDR1 reads SGHTA; CDR2 reads FQGTGA. The CDR3 nucleotides are TGTGCCAGCAGCTGGGGGATTCACAATGAGCAGTTCTTC. Translation gives CASSWGIHNEQFF. The full variable domain, completed using reference TRBV7-3 and TRBJ2-1, is GAGVSQTPSNKVTEKGKYVELRCDPISGHTALYWYRQSLGQGPEFLIYFQGTGAADDSGLPNDRFFAVRPEGSVSTLKIQRTERGDSAVYLCASSWGIHNEQFFGPGTRLTVL.

The rearrangement uses TRBV6-6 and TRBJ2-2, with 11 bases fitting TRBD2. The CDR3 covers 15 residues. V lost 5 bases to trimming and J lost 1 base; unmatched junction nucleotides: 0. Germline CDR1 and CDR2: MNHNY and SVGAGI (reference sequence). CDR3 DNA: TGTGCCAGCAGTACTAGCGGGAGGAACACCGGGGAGCTGTTTTTT. Residues: CASSTSGRNTGELFF.

This clone was recorded once. J is TRBJ2-6 and V is TRBV9, with D possibly TRBD1 on 6 matching bases. The CDR3 extends over 14 amino acids. V was pared by 6 bases and J by 0 bases, with 7 bases between. Germline assignment: CDR1 SGDLS and CDR2 YYNGEE. CDR3: CASKGVSGANVLTF. CDR3 nucleotide sequence: TGTGCCAGCAAGGGGGTCTCTGGGGCCAACGTCCTGACTTTC. The complete variable domain, with remaining parts taken from reference TRBV9 and TRBJ2-6, reads DSGVTQTPKHLITATGQRVTLRCSPRSGDLSVYWYQQSLDQGLQFLIQYYNGEERAKGNILERFSAQQFPDLHSELNLSSLELGDSALYFCASKGVSGANVLTFGAGSRLTVL.

The CDR3 loop is CSATGGGTGELFF. The CDR3 DNA sequence: TGCAGCGCAACAGGGGGCGGGACCGGGGAGCTGTTTTTT. The chain is built from TRBV29-1 and TRBJ2-2; 9 bases line up with TRBD1. V dropped 7 bases and J dropped 5; count of bases not matched to a gene: 5. The CDR3 loop spans 13 amino acids. Per the germline V gene, CDR1 is SQVTM and CDR2 is ANQGSEA.

The CDR3 nucleotides read TGTGCCAGCAGTGCACATTCGAACACCGGGGAGCTGTTTTTT. This sequence encodes CASSAHSNTGELFF. The genes are TRBV2 and TRBJ2-2, with D hard to call. The length of the CDR3 is 14 residues. Trimming pared 4 bases from V and 0 bases from J, leaving 6 bases between. Germline V gene lookup returns CDR1 SNHLY and CDR2 FYNNEI.